This T cell receptor (beta chain) was obtained from a study of blood T cell repertoires in COVID-19. As handled by the study authors: It was from reference gene primer amplification that nucleated cell counts were estimated. The data were produced by immunoSEQ multiplex PCR, yet TCRdb's version contains in-frame clones alone and is incomplete. V and J calls and clone size are as listed in that table; D and trimming were resolved from the DNA. The table has about 250,000 clones, 88% seen once; the top ten hold 2.5% to 3.5%. Clinical histories supplied by participants themselves formed the basis of cohort assignment. CDR1 SGHAT and CDR2 FQNNGV come from the germline V gene. This CDR3 region has 15 residues. Losses at the gene ends were 7 bases for V and 5 bases for J; bases not matched to a gene: 5.

The sample taken for sequencing was PBMCs or T cells enriched from blood (not recorded which). The chain links TRBV11-2 to TRBJ2-3, with 14 bases fitting TRBD2. The receptor was isolated from a woman aged 45 to 65 who had recovered from COVID-19. The CDR3 bases are TGTGCCAGCACGGGACTAGCGGGAGTCGGAGATACGCAGTATTTT. This encodes CASTGLAGVGDTQYF.